Below, one T cell receptor (beta chain) is given with its context. What it binds is not known. An Oncomine TCR Beta short-read assay was used to sequence the DNA from cultured CD4+ T cells. TCRdb re-derived calls from the PCR reads in MiXCR, one entry per CDR3 protein. This repertoire shows 9,400 or so distinct CDR3 sequences, over 40% found once; its top ten account for less than 15%. The data originate from a study of vaccination and CD4 T cells after COVID-19. The CDR3 totals 15 residues. Germline assignment: CDR1 SNHLY and CDR2 FYNNEI. V shed 9 bases and J 1 base; nucleotides not matched to a gene: 8. Described treatment: roughly 10-day PBMC culture with coronavirus spike peptide pools or control peptides (ViraFEST assay).

The clonotype originates from a human donor who had recovered from COVID-19. This rearrangement joins TRBV2 to TRBJ2-2, with 7 bases lining up with TRBD1. Sequences were obtained from CD4+ T cells from blood, cultured in vitro. CDR3 sequence (DNA): TGTGCCAGTAACGACAGGGTACTGAACACCGGGGAGCTGTTTTTT. Translation: CASNDRVLNTGELFF.